Here is one T cell receptor (beta chain) with its context. The junction departs from germline at one end; a sequencing error may be responsible. The data derive from a study of blood T cell repertoires in COVID-19. Study information: Researchers got acute and convalescent COVID-19 samples from the United States, Italy and Spain.

This CDR3 is built from 12 residues. The germline CDR1 and CDR2 sequences are MNHEY and SVGAGI. Original data processing: Estimated nucleated cell counts came from reference gene primer amplification. Sequencing used immunoSEQ multiplex PCR; TCRdb keeps in-frame clones, though not all of them. V, J and clone size are taken as reported in that table, and D and trimming were inferred from the DNA itself. The sample has approximately 97,000 clones, approximately 86% seen once. This receptor was taken from a woman of 80 years or more with acute or convalescent COVID-19. The chain recombines TRBV6-5 with TRBJ2-3, with D uncertain. Sequenced material: peripheral blood. This chain's CDR3 is CANSTNRDTQYF. The CDR3 DNA reads as TGTGCCAACAGTACCAATAGAGATACGCAGTATTTT.